Detailed here is one T cell receptor (beta chain). Within the sample, other DNA sequences also encode this same CDR3. The sample originates from a study of blood T cell repertoires in COVID-19. As for the study in general: From the United States, Italy and Spain came samples of acute and convalescent COVID-19. Nucleic acid was either cDNA or gDNA, and it came from T cells, B-cell-depleted T cells, or PBMCs.

Original data processing: Reference gene primer amplification gave estimated nucleated cell counts. TCRdb's copy holds only in-frame clones and misses some; the assay was immunoSEQ multiplex PCR. The DNA gave D and trimming, while V, J and clone size come from that table. This sample has 250,000 to 350,000 clones, with approximately 88% found just once. The clonotype comes from a woman younger than 45 who had recovered from COVID-19. The sample comprised peripheral blood.

The CDR3, as DNA: TGTGCCAGCAGTTTGGCGGGGGGGCGAGAGACCCAGTACTTC. Translation gives CASSLAGGRETQYF. This chain connects TRBV27 to TRBJ2-5, with TRBD2 matching 9 bases. Germline V gene lookup returns CDR1 MNHEY and CDR2 SMNVEV (reference sequence). The length of the CDR3 is 14 residues. V trimming: 3 bases; J trimming: 4 bases; junction bases outside the gene matches: 3.